What follows are 20 T cell receptor beta chains derived from one specimen sequenced in a study of beta chain features in type 1 diabetes. The authors reverse transcribed all of the isolated RNA, so sequencing captured expressed TCRB transcripts. Assay: immunoSEQ multiplex PCR; the TCRdb copy retains only in-frame clones and omits some. The sample carries a few hundred thousand clones, over 11% recorded once. Sequenced input: naive CD4+ T cells from blood. Every receptor here comes from a man aged 25 to 40 in good health.

The chain recombines TRBV29-1 with TRBJ1-1, with D hard to call. The V end was cut by 6 bases, the J end by 0 bases, with 11 bases between. Germline V lookup: CDR1 SQVTM, CDR2 ANQGSEA. The CDR3 is 13 residues long. The CDR3 bases are TGCAGCGTCGGACGGTCTATGAACACTGAAGCTTTCTTT. It is translated as CSVGRSMNTEAFF. Full variable domain (rest looked up from reference TRBV29-1 and TRBJ1-1): SAVISQKPSRDICQRGTSLTIQCQVDSQVTMMFWYRQQPGQSLTLIATANQGSEATYESGFVIDKFPISRPNLTFSTLTVSNMSPEDSSIYLCSVGRSMNTEAFFGQGTRLTVV.

This clone was seen only a few times. The CDR3 DNA follows: TGTGCCACCAGCAGGCTAATGGAGACCCAGTACTTC. This codes for CATSRLMETQYF. V and J are TRBV15 and TRBJ2-5; unclear D gene. The CDR3 totals 12 residues. Looked up from germline, CDR1 is LNHNV and CDR2 is YYDKDF (reference sequence). The V end lost 3 bases, the J end lost 5 bases, and 7 bases lay between the germline ends.

In this sample, this clone turned up a few times. The chain is built from TRBV30 and TRBJ2-7; TRBD2 matches at 10 bases. CDR1 is GTSNPN and CDR2 is SVGIG in the germline V gene (reference sequence). Trimming took 3 bases from V and 2 from J; bases not matched to a gene: 1. CDR3 size: 13 residues. CDR3 nucleotides: TGTGCCTGGAGGCTAGCGGGAGCCTACGAGCAGTACGTC. Protein product: CAWRLAGAYEQYV.

This clone was detected a few times. The rearrangement links TRBV20-1 to TRBJ2-3, with 9 bases lining up with TRBD2. The V and J ends lost 5 bases and 14 bases, in that order; junction bases with no gene match: 8. CDR1 and CDR2 (germline): DFQATT, SNEGSKA (reference sequence). The CDR3 extends over 11 amino acids. CDR3 sequence reads: CSAGTGTSSYF. DNA of the CDR3: TGCAGTGCTGGAACCGGGACTAGCTCGTATTTT.

The CDR3 reads CASSLRQGSDTQYF. The CDR3 nucleotides read TGTGCCAGCAGCCTCCGACAGGGTTCAGATACGCAGTATTTT. This chain links TRBV5-4 with TRBJ2-3; 7 nucleotides align to TRBD1. The CDR3 runs 14 residues. Germline trimming cut 4 bases from V and 4 bases from J; bases unmatched to any gene: 6. Germline-derived CDR1 and CDR2 are SGHNT and YYREEE (reference sequence). Based on the CDR3 plus reference TRBV5-4 and TRBJ2-3, the full variable domain is ETGVTQSPTHLIKTRGQQVTLRCSSQSGHNTVSWYQQALGQGPQFIFQYYREEENGRGNFPPRFSGLQFPNYSSELNVNALELDDSALYLCASSLRQGSDTQYFGPGTRLTVL.

This clone was detected a few times. One end of the junction fails to match germline, which may point to a read error. The V call is TRBV6-1, the J call TRBJ1-2; no definite D call. CDR3 length equals 12 residues. In germline, CDR1 is MNHNS, CDR2 SASEGT. CDR3 DNA: TGTGCCAGCACTGAACAGCCTCGGGGCTACACCTTC. Protein: CASTEQPRGYTF.

This clone has only a few counts. This chain links TRBV7-9 with TRBJ1-6; the D is unclear. CDR1 SEHNR and CDR2 FQNEAQ come from the germline V gene (reference sequence). This CDR3 comprises 16 residues. V was shortened by 1 base and J by 9 bases, with 16 bases between the two germline ends. The CDR3 DNA reads TGTGCCAGCAGCTTAGTTCCGGGTGTCGGAATTTCACCCCTCCACTTT. It codes for CASSLVPGVGISPLHF.

This clone was observed a handful of times. The V gene is TRBV10-3, the J gene TRBJ2-7, with TRBD1 matching over 7 bases. V lost 4 bases to trimming and J lost 7 bases; unmatched junction nucleotides: 7. CDR3 length: 13 amino acids. From germline, CDR1 is ENHRY and CDR2 SYGVKD. In DNA form, the CDR3 reads TGTGCCATCAGTGGATTAGGGGGCGAGGAGCAGTACGTC. Protein: CAISGLGGEEQYV.

In this sample, this clone turned up many times. The chain combines TRBV30 with TRBJ2-7; TRBD1 agrees at 8 bases. CDR1 is GTSNPN, CDR2 SVGIG, per germline (reference sequence). With 2 bases clipped from V and 3 bases from J, the junction kept 3 bases outside the gene matches. The CDR3 contains 13 residues. The CDR3 loop reads CAWSPGQVYEQYV. Written as DNA, the CDR3 is TGTGCCTGGAGTCCGGGACAGGTCTACGAGCAGTACGTC.

The V and J genes are TRBV30 and TRBJ1-6; D unresolved. Trimming shortened V by 4 bases and J by 6 bases, and 16 bases separated the two germline ends. Germline CDR1 GTSNPN, CDR2 SVGIG (reference sequence). The length of the CDR3 is 15 residues. The CDR3 protein is CAWKPGRVANSPLHF. CDR3 nucleotide sequence: TGTGCCTGGAAACCTGGCCGCGTCGCTAATTCACCCCTCCACTTT.

The CDR3 protein is CASSQTTGDGYTF. The CDR3 DNA is TGCGCCAGCAGCCAGACGACAGGGGATGGCTACACCTTC. This sequence joins TRBV4-1 and TRBJ1-2; TRBD1 matches 8 bases. The CDR3 totals 13 residues. V lost 3 bases to trimming and J lost 6 bases; unmatched junction nucleotides: 3. Germline V gene lookup returns CDR1 MGHRA and CDR2 YSYEKL.

This clone was found a few times. The chain joins TRBV6-5 to TRBJ2-7; weak D call: TRBD1 (5 bases). Deletions cut 4 bases from V and 0 bases from J, with 16 bases between. The CDR3 runs 16 residues. Germline assignment: CDR1 MNHEY and CDR2 SVGAGI. The CDR3 loop reads CASSSREGHSSYEQYV. Written as DNA, the CDR3 is TGTGCCAGCAGTTCCAGAGAAGGACACTCCTCCTACGAGCAGTACGTC.

This chain joins TRBV29-1 and TRBJ1-2; 9 bases match TRBD1. The CDR3 has 13 residues. Germline V gene sequence: CDR1 SQVTM, CDR2 ANQGSEA. With V trimmed by 6 bases and J by 4 bases, 6 bases remained unmatched. Here the CDR3 DNA reads TGCAGCGTCGATTCGACAGGGGGCTATGGCTACACCTTC. This translates into CSVDSTGGYGYTF.

The chain carries TRBV7-9 and TRBJ1-3; no firm D call. Between the trimmed V and J ends, which lost 4 bases and 7 bases, there was a span of 14 bases. Germline values: CDR1 SEHNR, CDR2 FQNEAQ (reference sequence). This CDR3 is 14 amino acids long. CDR3 amino acids: CASSSYTLLNTIYF. The CDR3 nucleotides read TGTGCCAGCAGCTCCTATACCCTCTTGAACACCATATATTTT.

The DNA of the CDR3 is TGCAGCGTTGCCCAGGGGGCAGGCGAAAAACTGTTTTTT. This sequence encodes CSVAQGAGEKLFF. The V and J genes are TRBV29-1 and TRBJ1-4, with 8 bases matching TRBD1. Germline CDR1 is SQVTM and CDR2 is ANQGSEA. The CDR3 runs 13 residues. Trimming took 4 bases from V and 8 from J; bases not matched to a gene: 6.

V usage is TRBV21-1 and J usage is TRBJ2-2. TRBV21-1 is deemed a pseudogene. The CDR3 totals 14 residues. In DNA form, the CDR3 reads TGTGCCAGCAGCATTTGGGACGGTGAAAGGGAGCTGTTTTTT. Protein sequence: CASSIWDGERELFF.

The CDR3 nucleotides are TGTGCCAGCAGCTCCCGGGACACCTACACAGATACGCAGTATTTT. Its translation is CASSSRDTYTDTQYF. The chain has TRBV7-9 and TRBJ2-3; possible D gene TRBD1, 6 bases. CDR3 length: 15 residues. Trimming pared 4 bases from V and 2 bases from J, leaving 13 bases between. Germline loops: CDR1 SEHNR, CDR2 FQNEAQ (reference sequence).

This clone was seen a handful of times. Other DNA sequences in the same sample also yield this CDR3. The chain joins TRBV9 to TRBJ2-3, with D unclear. Germline V gene sequence: CDR1 SGDLS, CDR2 YYNGEE. The CDR3 extends over 11 amino acids. The V end was cut by 3 bases, the J end by 6 bases, with 5 bases between. This CDR3 reads CASSALDTQYF. CDR3 nucleotides: TGTGCCAGCAGCGCGTTGGATACGCAGTATTTT.

The chain combines TRBV30 with TRBJ1-5; D call uncertain. The CDR3 is made up of 13 amino acids. CDR1 and CDR2 from the germline V gene are GTSNPN and SVGIG (reference sequence). With 3 bases removed from V and 7 bases from J, the gap between germline ends came to 13 bases. CDR3 region: CAWRPNKDQPQHF. DNA for the CDR3: TGTGCCTGGAGACCCAATAAGGACCAGCCCCAGCATTTT.

The J gene is TRBJ2-1, the V gene TRBV5-1; D is perhaps TRBD1 or TRBD2 (5 bases each). V lost 6 bases to trimming and J lost 6 bases, with 7 bases between them. The CDR3 is 11 residues long. Germline assignment: CDR1 SGHRS and CDR2 YFSETQ. The CDR3 nucleotides read TGCGCCAGCACCGGGACCAATGAGCAGTTCTTC. Amino acids: CASTGTNEQFF. The full variable domain, completed using reference TRBV5-1 and TRBJ2-1, is KAGVTQTPRYLIKTRGQQVTLSCSPISGHRSVSWYQQTPGQGLQFLFEYFSETQRNKGNFPGRFSGRQFSNSRSEMNVSTLELGDSALYLCASTGTNEQFFGPGTRLTVL.